Listed below are T cell receptor beta chains from one sample, sequenced in a study of beta chain features in type 1 diabetes. Assay used: immunoSEQ multiplex PCR; TCRdb lists only in-frame clones, some missing. This table has 240,000 or so clones, more than 65% appearing once. Material for sequencing was naive CD4+ T cells from blood. Source of these receptors: a man younger than 45 in good health. Each CDR3 is given with its conserved first and last residue. The order of the fields is J gene, V gene, D gene, clone size, CDR3 DNA, CDR3 protein. D genes are given only for firm matches. Expanded clones get a size class; other rows say once, few or many, or leave the size out.

TRBJ2-5,TRBV2,TRBD2,.,TGTGCCAGCATTCCACTCGTCCAGCGGGGCCAAGAGACCCAGTACTTC,CASIPLVQRGQETQYF
TRBJ1-1,TRBV30,.,.,TGTGCCTGGGTCCCGGCGAGCAGAGTAAGGGGGGTCACTGAAGCTTTCTTT,CAWVPASRVRGVTEAFF
TRBJ2-3,TRBV25-1,TRBD2,.,TGTGCCAGCAGTGACCCTAGCGGGAGTTCGGATACGCAGTATTTT,CASSDPSGSSDTQYF
TRBJ2-7,TRBV4-3,TRBD1,.,TGCGCCAGCAGCCTAGGGGGCGGAAACTACGAGCAGTACTTC,CASSLGGGNYEQYF
TRBJ2-7,TRBV10-3,.,.,TGTGCCATCAGTGGTGGCGGGATACCCTCCTACGAGCAGTACTTC,CAISGGGIPSYEQYF
TRBJ2-3,TRBV30,TRBD1,once,TGTGCCTGGAGCCGTTACAGGGGCAGCACAGATACGCAGTATTTT,CAWSRYRGSTDTQYF
TRBJ2-3,TRBV30,TRBD2,.,TGTGGTAGCGGGGAATCGGATACGCAGTATTTT,CGSGESDTQYF
TRBJ2-5,TRBV29-1,.,few,TGCAGCGTGGACGCCATCCAGGGGGAGACCCAGTACTTC,CSVDAIQGETQYF
TRBJ2-5,TRBV4-1,TRBD2,.,TGCGCCAGCAGCCAACAACTAGCGGGGCAAGAGACCCAGTACTTC,CASSQQLAGQETQYF
TRBJ2-7,TRBV30,.,few,TGTGCCTGGAGCTGGGGGAGCTACGAGCAGTACTTC,CAWSWGSYEQYF
TRBJ2-3,TRBV4-1,.,.,TGCGCCAGCAGCCAAGATCCCGGGGGTAGGACAGATACGCAGTATTTT,CASSQDPGGRTDTQYF
TRBJ2-5,TRBV28,.,.,TGTGCCAGCAGTTTTCCAGGGGAGGCAGAGACCCAGTACTTC,CASSFPGEAETQYF
TRBJ2-5,TRBV6-1,.,.,TGTGCCAGCAGTACTAGTCTCCGAGAGACCCAGTACTTC,CASSTSLRETQYF
TRBJ1-5,TRBV30,.,.,TGTGCCTGGAGTGCTAATAGCAATCAGCCCCAGCATTTT,CAWSANSNQPQHF
TRBJ1-5,TRBV2,.,.,TGTGCCAGCAGTGGGTCAGCATATAGCAATCAGCCCCAGCATTTT,CASSGSAYSNQPQHF
TRBJ2-3,TRBV30,.,few,TGTGCCTGGAGTGTCGCAGGGAGCACAGATACGCAGTATTTT,CAWSVAGSTDTQYF
TRBJ1-2,TRBV2,TRBD1,.,TGTGCTAGACAGGGGGAAAACTATGGCTACACCTTC,CARQGENYGYTF
TRBJ2-3,TRBV18,.,.,TGTGCCAGCTCACCCCCGGGAGATACGCAGTATTTT,CASSPPGDTQYF
TRBJ2-5,TRBV5-1,.,.,TGCGCCACCCCCCCGGCCCAAGAGACCCAGTACTTC,CATPPAQETQYF
TRBJ2-3,TRBV7-2,.,.,TGTGCCAGCAGCTTGTACAGGGTCGCAGATACGCAGTATTTT,CASSLYRVADTQYF
TRBJ2-7,TRBV23-1,.,.,TGCGCCAGCAGTCACACGATCCGCAGGGACTCCTACGAGCAGTACTTC,CASSHTIRRDSYEQYF
TRBJ2-1,TRBV6-5,.,.,TGTGCCACCGACCGAGGCAATGAGCAGTTCTTC,CATDRGNEQFF
TRBJ2-6,TRBV5-4,TRBD1,few,TGTGCCAGCAGCGCCCTGGGACAGGGGTTGCGGGGGGCCAACGTCCTGACTTTC,CASSALGQGLRGANVLTF
TRBJ2-2,TRBV30,TRBD1,.,TGTGCCTGGAAAGACAGGGGGCAGAATTTCGCCGGGGAGCTGTTTTTT,CAWKDRGQNFAGELFF
TRBJ2-1,TRBV10-3,.,.,TGTGCCATCAGCGGGCCAAACAATGAGCAGTTCTTC,CAISGPNNEQFF
TRBJ2-5,TRBV5-1,.,.,TGCGCCAGCAGGGAAGGGGTCCAAGAGACCCAGTACTTC,CASREGVQETQYF
TRBJ1-1,TRBV14,.,few,TGTGCCAGCAGCCGGGTCCCGAACACTGAAGCTTTCTTT,CASSRVPNTEAFF
TRBJ1-6,TRBV14,.,.,TGTGCCAGCCCTATATCACCCCTCCACTTT,CASPISPLHF
TRBJ2-2,TRBV6-1,.,.,TGTGCCAGCGAGACGACGCGATTGAACACCGGGGAGCTGTTTTTT,CASETTRLNTGELFF
TRBJ1-2,TRBV7-9,.,.,TGTGCCAGCAGCACACACAATGGCTACACCTTC,CASSTHNGYTF
TRBJ2-2,TRBV29-1,.,few,TGCAGCGTTCTACCCTTAGGTTTCAACACCGGGGAGCTGTTTTTT,CSVLPLGFNTGELFF
TRBJ1-2,TRBV30,.,few,TGTGCCTGGAGTGCGCGACAAGATGGCTACACCTTC,CAWSARQDGYTF
TRBJ1-1,TRBV14,.,.,TGTGCCAGCAGTGTCGGCCTATTGGCTGAAGCTTTCTTT,CASSVGLLAEAFF
TRBJ2-6,TRBV5-4,.,.,TGTGCCAGCAGAATAACAGGTTCTGGGGCCAACGTCCTGACTTTC,CASRITGSGANVLTF
TRBJ1-1,TRBV29-1,.,few,TGCAGCGTTGACCCAGGTCCCATGAACACTGAAGCTTTCTTT,CSVDPGPMNTEAFF
TRBJ2-1,TRBV7-2,TRBD2,.,TGTGCCAGCAGCGGCGGGAGGGCTTCGAATGAGCAGTTCTTC,CASSGGRASNEQFF
TRBJ1-4,TRBV13,.,.,TGTGCCAGCAGCTCCGGGGGTAGAAGTGAAAAACTGTTTTTT,CASSSGGRSEKLFF
TRBJ2-1,TRBV13,.,.,TGTGCCAGCAGCTTAGGCATGAACGGGAGATGGGCCAATGAGCAGTTCTTC,CASSLGMNGRWANEQFF
TRBJ1-1,TRBV30,.,.,TGTGCCTGGAGGGGAAGTGGCACTGAAGCTTTCTTT,CAWRGSGTEAFF
TRBJ2-1,TRBV5-1,TRBD1,.,TGCGCCAGCAGCTTGGCCGGACAGGGCTCCTACAATGAGCAGTTCTTC,CASSLAGQGSYNEQFF
TRBJ1-1,TRBV30,TRBD1,.,TGTGCCTGGAGTTCACCGGGACAGTTGAACACTGAAGCTTTCTTT,CAWSSPGQLNTEAFF
TRBJ2-3,TRBV29-1,.,.,TGCAGCGCTGGCTGGGGCACAGATACGCAGTATTTT,CSAGWGTDTQYF